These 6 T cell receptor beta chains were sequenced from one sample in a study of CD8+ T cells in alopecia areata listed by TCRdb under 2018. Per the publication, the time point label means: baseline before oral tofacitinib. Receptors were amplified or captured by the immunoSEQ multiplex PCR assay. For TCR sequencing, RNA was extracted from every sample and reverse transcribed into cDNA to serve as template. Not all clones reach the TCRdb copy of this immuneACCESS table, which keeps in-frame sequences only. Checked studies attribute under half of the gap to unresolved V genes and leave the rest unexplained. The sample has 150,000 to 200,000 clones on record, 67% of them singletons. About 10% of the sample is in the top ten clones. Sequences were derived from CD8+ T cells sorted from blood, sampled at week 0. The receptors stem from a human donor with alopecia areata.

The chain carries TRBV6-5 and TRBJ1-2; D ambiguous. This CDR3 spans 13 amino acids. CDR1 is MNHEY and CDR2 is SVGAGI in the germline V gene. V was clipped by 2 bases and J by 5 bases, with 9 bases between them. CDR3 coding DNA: TGTGCCAGCAGTTACGCGGGATGGTATGGCTACACCTTC. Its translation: CASSYAGWYGYTF.

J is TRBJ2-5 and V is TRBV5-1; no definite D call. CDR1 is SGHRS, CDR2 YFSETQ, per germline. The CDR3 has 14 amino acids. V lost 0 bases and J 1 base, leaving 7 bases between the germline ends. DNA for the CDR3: TGCGCCAGCAGCTTGGAAAGGGTCCAAGAGACCCAGTACTTC. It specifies CASSLERVQETQYF.

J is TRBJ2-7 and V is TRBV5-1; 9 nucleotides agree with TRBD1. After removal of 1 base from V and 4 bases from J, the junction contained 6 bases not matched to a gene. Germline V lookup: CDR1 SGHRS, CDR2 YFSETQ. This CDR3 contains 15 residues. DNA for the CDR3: TGCGCCAGCAGCTTGACGGGACAGGGTAATTACGAGCAGTACTTC. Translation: CASSLTGQGNYEQYF.

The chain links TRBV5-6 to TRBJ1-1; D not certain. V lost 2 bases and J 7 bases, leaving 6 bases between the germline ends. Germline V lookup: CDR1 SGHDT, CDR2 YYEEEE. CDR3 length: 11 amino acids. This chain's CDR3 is CASSLGIEAFF. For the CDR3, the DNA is TGTGCCAGCAGCTTAGGCATTGAAGCTTTCTTT.

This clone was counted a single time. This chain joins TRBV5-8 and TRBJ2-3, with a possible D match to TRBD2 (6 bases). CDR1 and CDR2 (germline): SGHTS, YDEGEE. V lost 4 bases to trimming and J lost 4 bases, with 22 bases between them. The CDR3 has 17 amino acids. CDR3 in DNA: TGTGCCAGCAGCCTGATTGAACGGGGGATGAGCTCAGATACGCAGTATTTT. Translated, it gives CASSLIERGMSSDTQYF.

This chain's CDR3 is CASTLYQTGTDTQYF. The CDR3 DNA is TGTGCCAGCACCCTTTATCAGACAGGAACAGATACGCAGTATTTT. The genes are TRBV27 and TRBJ2-3; D might be TRBD1 (6 bases). This CDR3 comprises 15 residues. Looked up from germline, CDR1 is MNHEY and CDR2 is SMNVEV (reference sequence). Trimming stripped 7 bases from V and 3 bases from J, with 17 bases between.